The clone carrying this TCR beta chain is a singleton in its sample. The antigen is not known. The sample belongs to a study of blood T cells in healthy people across ages. Whole-study findings and limits: The fall in TCR beta diversity per million T cells was roughly linear with age. Versus aged donors, long-lived donors had higher diversity and more naive CD4+ cells.

The length of the CDR3 is 15 residues. Between the trimmed V and J ends, which lost 0 bases and 3 bases, there was a span of 10 bases. CDR1 and CDR2 (germline): SGDLS, YYNGEE. A second PCR of about 7 to 12 cycles used a sample-barcoded 5' primer and a J-beta primer mix. The template-switch adaptor, which had 12 random nucleotides, put a tag on each cDNA molecule. TCRdb reprocessed the 5' RACE reads with MiXCR, giving one entry per CDR3 protein. The sample consists of hundreds of thousands of distinct CDR3 sequences, 46% of them appearing once. Every sample had a minimum of 6 million PBMCs isolated. Sequencing used blood. The TCR sequence derives from a man older than 75 in good health. The chain is built from TRBV9 and TRBJ2-1, with a weak D call TRBD2 (5 bases). The chain's CDR3 is CASSVDVGDYNEQFF. The CDR3 region has the DNA TGTGCCAGCAGCGTAGACGTCGGGGACTACAATGAGCAGTTCTTC.